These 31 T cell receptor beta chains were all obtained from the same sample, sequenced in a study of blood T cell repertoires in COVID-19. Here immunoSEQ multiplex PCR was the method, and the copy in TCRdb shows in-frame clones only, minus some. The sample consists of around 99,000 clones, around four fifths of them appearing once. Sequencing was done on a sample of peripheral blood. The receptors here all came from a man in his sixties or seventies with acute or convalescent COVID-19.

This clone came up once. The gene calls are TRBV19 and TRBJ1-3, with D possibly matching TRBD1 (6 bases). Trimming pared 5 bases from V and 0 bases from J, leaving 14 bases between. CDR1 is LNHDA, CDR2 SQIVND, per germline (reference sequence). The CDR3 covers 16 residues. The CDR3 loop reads CASSLATGSSGNTIYF. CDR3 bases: TGTGCCAGTAGTCTCGCGACAGGTAGCTCTGGAAACACCATATATTTT.

CDR3 nucleotides: TGTGCCAGCAGCTACTCGGGTGCGGGGGGGCGTACTATTGGCACAGATACGCAGTATTTT. Amino acid sequence: CASSYSGAGGRTIGTDTQYF. This chain joins TRBV9 and TRBJ2-3; 9 nucleotides line up with TRBD2. CDR1 is SGDLS and CDR2 is YYNGEE in the germline V gene. The ends lost 4 bases at V and 1 base at J; junction bases unmatched: 19. CDR3 size: 20 residues.

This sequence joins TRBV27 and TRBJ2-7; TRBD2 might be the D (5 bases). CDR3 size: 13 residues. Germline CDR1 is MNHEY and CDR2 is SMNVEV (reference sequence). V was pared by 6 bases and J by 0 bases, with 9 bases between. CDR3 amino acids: CASRGSSSYEQYF. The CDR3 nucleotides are TGTGCCAGCAGGGGGAGTAGCTCCTACGAGCAGTACTTC.

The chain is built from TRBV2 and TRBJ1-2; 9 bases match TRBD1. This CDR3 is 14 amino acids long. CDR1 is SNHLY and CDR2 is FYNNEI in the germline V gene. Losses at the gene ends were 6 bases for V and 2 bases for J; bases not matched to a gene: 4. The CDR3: CASSGTGQNYGYTF. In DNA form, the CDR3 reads TGTGCCAGCAGCGGGACAGGGCAGAACTATGGCTACACCTTC. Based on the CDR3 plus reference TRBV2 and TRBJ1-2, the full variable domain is EPEVTQTPSHQVTQMGQEVILRCVPISNHLYFYWYRQILGQKVEFLVSFYNNEISEKSEIFDDQFSVERPDGSNFTLKIRSTKLEDSAMYFCASSGTGQNYGYTFGSGTRLTVV.

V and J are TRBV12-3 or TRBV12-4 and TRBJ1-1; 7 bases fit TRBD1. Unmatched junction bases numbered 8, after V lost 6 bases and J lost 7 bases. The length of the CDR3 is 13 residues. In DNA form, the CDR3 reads TGTGCCAGCAGGTTCAACCAGGGGGTTGAAGCTTTCTTT. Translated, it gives CASRFNQGVEAFF.

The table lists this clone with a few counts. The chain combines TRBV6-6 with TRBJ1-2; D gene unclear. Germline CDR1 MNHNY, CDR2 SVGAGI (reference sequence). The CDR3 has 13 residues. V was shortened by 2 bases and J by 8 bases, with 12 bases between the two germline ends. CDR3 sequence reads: CASSYQPMGGYTF. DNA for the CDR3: TGTGCCAGCAGTTACCAGCCGATGGGCGGCTACACCTTC.

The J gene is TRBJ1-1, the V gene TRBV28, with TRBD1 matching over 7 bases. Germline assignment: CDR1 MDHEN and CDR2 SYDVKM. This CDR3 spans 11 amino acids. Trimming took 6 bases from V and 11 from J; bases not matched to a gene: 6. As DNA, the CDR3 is TGTGCCAGCAGCCGGGACAGAAACGCTTTCTTT. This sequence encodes CASSRDRNAFF.

CDR3: CASRRSTLTDTQYF. In DNA form, the CDR3 reads TGTGCCAGCAGGAGATCGACATTGACAGATACGCAGTATTTT. The rearrangement joins TRBV7-2 to TRBJ2-3, with D unresolved. Trimming cost V 6 bases and J 3 bases, with 13 bases left between them. This CDR3 has 14 residues. Per germline, CDR1 SGHTA and CDR2 FQGNSA.

The CDR3 loop is CASSLGDSPGTDTQYF. The DNA for the CDR3 is TGCGCCAGCAGCCTAGGGGACTCTCCTGGCACAGATACGCAGTATTTT. This sequence joins TRBV5-1 and TRBJ2-3, with a weak D call TRBD2 (6 bases). The CDR3 covers 16 residues. The germline V gene encodes CDR1 SGHRS and CDR2 YFSETQ. The V and J ends lost 4 bases and 1 base respectively, with 16 bases between them.

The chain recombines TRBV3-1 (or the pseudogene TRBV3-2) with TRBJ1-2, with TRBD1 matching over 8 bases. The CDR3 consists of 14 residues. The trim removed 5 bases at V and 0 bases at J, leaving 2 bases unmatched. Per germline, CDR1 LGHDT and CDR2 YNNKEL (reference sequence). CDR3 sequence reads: CASSDRGSNYGYTF. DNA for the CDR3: TGTGCCAGCAGCGACAGGGGCTCTAACTATGGCTACACCTTC.

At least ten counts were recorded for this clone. The CDR3 spells CASSKEDRFIYGYTF. For the CDR3, the DNA is TGCGCCAGCTCGAAAGAGGACAGGTTCATCTATGGCTACACCTTC. V and J are TRBV5-1 and TRBJ1-2, with 7 bases lining up with TRBD1. V was pared by 7 bases and J by 4 bases, with 13 bases of the junction left unmatched. The germline gives CDR1 SGHRS, CDR2 YFSETQ. CDR3 length: 15 amino acids. The variable domain in full, with the rest retrieved from reference TRBV5-1 and TRBJ1-2, is KAGVTQTPRYLIKTRGQQVTLSCSPISGHRSVSWYQQTPGQGLQFLFEYFSETQRNKGNFPGRFSGRQFSNSRSEMNVSTLELGDSALYLCASSKEDRFIYGYTFGSGTRLTVV.

The DNA of the CDR3 is TGTGCCAGCAGCTTAGGACAGGGGCGGAATGAGCAGTTCTTC. The encoded protein is CASSLGQGRNEQFF. The chain uses TRBV5-5 and TRBJ2-1, with TRBD1 matching 9 bases. The V gene's germline CDR1 is SGHKS and CDR2 YYEKEE (reference sequence). There are 14 residues in the CDR3. Trimming cost V 2 bases and J 7 bases; bases outside gene matches: 4. The full variable domain, its missing parts supplied by reference TRBV5-5 and TRBJ2-1, is DAGVTQSPTHLIKTRGQQVTLRCSPISGHKSVSWYQQVLGQGPQFIFQYYEKEERGRGNFPDRFSARQFPNYSSELNVNALLLGDSALYLCASSLGQGRNEQFFGPGTRLTVL.

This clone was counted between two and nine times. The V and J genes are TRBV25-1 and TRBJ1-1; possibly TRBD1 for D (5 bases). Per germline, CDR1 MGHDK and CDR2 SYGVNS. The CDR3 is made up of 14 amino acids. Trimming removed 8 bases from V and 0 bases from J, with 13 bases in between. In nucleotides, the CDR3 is TGTGCCAGCTGCTGCAGGGAGGTGAACACTGAAGCTTTCTTT. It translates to CASCCREVNTEAFF.

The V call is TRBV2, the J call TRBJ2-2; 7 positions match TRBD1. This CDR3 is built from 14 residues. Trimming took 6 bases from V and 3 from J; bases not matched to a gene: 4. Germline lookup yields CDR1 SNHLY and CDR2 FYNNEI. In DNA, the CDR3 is TGTGCCAGCAGAGGGGACAGCTACACCGGGGAGCTGTTTTTT. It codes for CASRGDSYTGELFF.

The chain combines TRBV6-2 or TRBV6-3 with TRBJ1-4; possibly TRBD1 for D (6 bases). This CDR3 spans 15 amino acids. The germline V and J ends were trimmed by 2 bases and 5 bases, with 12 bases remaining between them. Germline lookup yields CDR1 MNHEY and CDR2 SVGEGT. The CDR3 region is CASSYGGSGNEKLFF. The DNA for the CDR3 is TGTGCCAGCAGTTACGGGGGCAGCGGCAATGAAAAACTGTTTTTT.

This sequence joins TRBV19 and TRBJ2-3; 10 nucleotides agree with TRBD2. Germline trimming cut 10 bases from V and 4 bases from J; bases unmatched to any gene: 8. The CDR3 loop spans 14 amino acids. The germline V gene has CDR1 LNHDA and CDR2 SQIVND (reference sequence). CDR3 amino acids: CATASGGPPDTQYF. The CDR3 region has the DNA TGTGCCACCGCTAGCGGGGGACCCCCAGATACGCAGTATTTT.

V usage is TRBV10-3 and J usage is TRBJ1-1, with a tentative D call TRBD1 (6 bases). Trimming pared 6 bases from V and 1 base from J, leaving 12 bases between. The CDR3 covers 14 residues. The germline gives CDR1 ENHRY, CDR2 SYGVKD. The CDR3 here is CAISSAGENTEAFF. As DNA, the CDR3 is TGTGCCATCAGCAGCGCAGGGGAGAACACTGAAGCTTTCTTT.

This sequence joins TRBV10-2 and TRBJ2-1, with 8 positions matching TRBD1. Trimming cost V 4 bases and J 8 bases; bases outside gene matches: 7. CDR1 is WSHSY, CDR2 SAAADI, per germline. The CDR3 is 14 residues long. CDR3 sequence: CASSVRQGSDEQFF. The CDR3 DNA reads TGCGCCAGCAGTGTTCGACAGGGGAGCGATGAGCAGTTCTTC.

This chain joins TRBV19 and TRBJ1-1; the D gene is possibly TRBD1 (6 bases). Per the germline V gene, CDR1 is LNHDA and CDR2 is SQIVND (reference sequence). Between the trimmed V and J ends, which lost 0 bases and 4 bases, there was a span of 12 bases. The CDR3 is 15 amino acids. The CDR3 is CASSIDLGASTEAFF. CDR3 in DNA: TGTGCCAGTAGTATAGATCTGGGGGCAAGCACTGAAGCTTTCTTT.

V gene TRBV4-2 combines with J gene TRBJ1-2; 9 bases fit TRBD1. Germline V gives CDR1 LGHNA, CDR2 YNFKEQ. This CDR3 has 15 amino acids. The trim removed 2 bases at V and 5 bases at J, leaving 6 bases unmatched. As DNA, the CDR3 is TGTGCCAGCAGCCAATCTACCGGGACAGGGTATGGCTACACCTTC. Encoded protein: CASSQSTGTGYGYTF.

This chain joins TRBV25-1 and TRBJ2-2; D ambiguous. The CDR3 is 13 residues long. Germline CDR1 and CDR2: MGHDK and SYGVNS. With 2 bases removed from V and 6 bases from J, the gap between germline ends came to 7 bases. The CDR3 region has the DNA TGTGCCAGCAGTGAACTATTTCCCGGGGAGCTGTTTTTT. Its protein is CASSELFPGELFF.

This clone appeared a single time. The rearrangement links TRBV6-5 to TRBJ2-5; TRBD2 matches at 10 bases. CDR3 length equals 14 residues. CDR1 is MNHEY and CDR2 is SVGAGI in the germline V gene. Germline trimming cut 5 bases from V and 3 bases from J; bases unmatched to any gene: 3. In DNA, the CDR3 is TGTGCCAGCAGTCTAGCGGGAGTAAAAGAGACCCAGTACTTC. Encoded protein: CASSLAGVKETQYF.

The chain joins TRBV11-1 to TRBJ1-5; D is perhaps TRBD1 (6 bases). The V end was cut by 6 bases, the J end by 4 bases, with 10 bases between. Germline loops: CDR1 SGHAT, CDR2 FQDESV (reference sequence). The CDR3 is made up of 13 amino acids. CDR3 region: CASSQGLNQPQHF. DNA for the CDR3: TGTGCCAGCAGTCAGGGGCTTAATCAGCCCCAGCATTTT.

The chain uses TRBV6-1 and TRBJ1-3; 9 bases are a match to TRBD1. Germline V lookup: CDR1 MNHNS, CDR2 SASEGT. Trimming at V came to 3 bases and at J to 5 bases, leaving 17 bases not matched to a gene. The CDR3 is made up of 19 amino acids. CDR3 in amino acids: CASSDATGGYSDLRNTIYF. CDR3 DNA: TGTGCCAGCAGTGATGCGACAGGGGGTTATTCCGATCTTAGAAACACCATATATTTT.

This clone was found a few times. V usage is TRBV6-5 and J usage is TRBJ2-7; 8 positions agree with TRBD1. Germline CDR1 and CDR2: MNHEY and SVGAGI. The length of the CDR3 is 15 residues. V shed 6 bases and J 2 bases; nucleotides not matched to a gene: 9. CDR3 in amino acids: CASRRTGYEAYEQYF. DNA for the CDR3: TGTGCCAGCAGAAGGACAGGGTATGAGGCCTACGAGCAGTACTTC.

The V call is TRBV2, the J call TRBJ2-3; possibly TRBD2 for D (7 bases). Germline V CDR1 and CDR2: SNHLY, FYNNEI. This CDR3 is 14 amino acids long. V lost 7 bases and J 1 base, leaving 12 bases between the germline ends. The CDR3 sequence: CASTGGEGTDTQYF. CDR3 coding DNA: TGTGCCAGCACGGGGGGCGAGGGCACAGATACGCAGTATTTT.

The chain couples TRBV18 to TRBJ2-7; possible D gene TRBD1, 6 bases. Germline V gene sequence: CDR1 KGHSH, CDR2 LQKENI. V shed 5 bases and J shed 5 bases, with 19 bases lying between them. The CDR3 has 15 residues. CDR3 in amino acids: CASSNQTGSIHEQYF. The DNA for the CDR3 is TGTGCCAGCTCAAATCAAACAGGGTCCATCCACGAGCAGTACTTC.

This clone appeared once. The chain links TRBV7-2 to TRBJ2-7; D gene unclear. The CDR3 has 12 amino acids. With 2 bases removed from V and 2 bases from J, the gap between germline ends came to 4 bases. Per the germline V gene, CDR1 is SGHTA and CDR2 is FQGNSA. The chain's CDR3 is CASSLPAYEQYF. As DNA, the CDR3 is TGTGCCAGCAGCTTACCCGCCTACGAGCAGTACTTC.

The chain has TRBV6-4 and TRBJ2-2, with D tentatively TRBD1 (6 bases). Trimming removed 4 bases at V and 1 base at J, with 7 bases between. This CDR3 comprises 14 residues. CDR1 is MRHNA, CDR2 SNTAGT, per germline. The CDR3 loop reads CASSATGNTGELFF. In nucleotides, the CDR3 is TGTGCCAGCAGTGCGACAGGGAACACCGGGGAGCTGTTTTTT.

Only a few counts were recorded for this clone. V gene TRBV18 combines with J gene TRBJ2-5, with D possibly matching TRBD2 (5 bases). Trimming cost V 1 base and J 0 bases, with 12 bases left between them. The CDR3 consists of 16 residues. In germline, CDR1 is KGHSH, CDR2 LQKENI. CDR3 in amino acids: CASSPQGSGYQETQYF. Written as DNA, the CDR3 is TGTGCCAGCTCACCACAGGGATCGGGGTACCAAGAGACCCAGTACTTC.

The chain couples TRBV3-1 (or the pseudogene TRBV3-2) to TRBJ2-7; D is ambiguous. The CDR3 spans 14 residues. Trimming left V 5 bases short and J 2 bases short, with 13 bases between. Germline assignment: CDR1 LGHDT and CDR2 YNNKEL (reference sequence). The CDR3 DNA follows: TGTGCCAGCAGCTACCGGTCGAGGACCTACGAGCAGTACTTC. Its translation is CASSYRSRTYEQYF.